This T cell receptor beta chain was identified in a study of regulatory T cells in long-lasting Graves disease. On this clonotype itself: Its antigen is still unknown.

Study-level results: Because few samples were included, accuracy may have been lower. Samples came from peripheral blood alone, without thyroid tissue. Among samples with persistent disease, TRBV28, TRBJ1-2 and TRBJ2-5 were favored.

V lost 4 bases and J lost 2, with 15 bases in between. The CDR3 is 16 amino acids. Germline V CDR1 and CDR2: SGHAT, FQNNGV. Time point meaning: newly diagnosed GD, antithyroid drugs for less than 3 months. RNA extracted from PBMCs served as the sequencing template. Building the TCR beta libraries relied on iRepertoire HTBI primers, and CDR3 regions underwent Arm-PCR. MiXCR, applied by TCRdb to the multiplex PCR reads, yields one record per CDR3 protein. The sample lists fewer than 650,000 distinct CDR3 sequences, about 15% seen once, with roughly 18% in the top ten. The sample was also linked to a second study, of T cells in Graves' hyperthyroidism and ophthalmopathy.

The V and J genes are TRBV11-2 and TRBJ2-1; D call uncertain. Here the sequenced sample was peripheral blood mononuclear cells (PBMCs), taken at new diagnosis, from a patient treated with antithyroid drugs. The clonotype was recovered from a woman aged 25-40 years with Graves disease. The CDR3 spells CASSSPLRGTYNEQFF. CDR3 in DNA: TGTGCCAGCAGCTCCCCATTACGAGGCACCTACAATGAGCAGTTCTTC.